This T cell receptor (beta chain) was recovered during a study of vaccination effects on CD4 cells after COVID-19. Across the whole study: Sequencing followed a ViraFEST assay step that expanded antigen-specific CD4+ T cells with viral peptide pools. Whole-study findings and limits: Clones that were induced by infection or by vaccine showed marked contraction late after vaccination.

When around nine days of culture had elapsed, CD4+ T cells were isolated. Both day 3 and day 7 saw half the medium replaced with IL-2 medium. Here immunoSEQ multiplex PCR was the method, and the copy in TCRdb shows in-frame clones only, minus some. The sample includes tens of thousands of clones, approximately 70% seen only once; the top ten take roughly 6%. This clone was seen only once. The antigen remains unidentified. The CDR3 loop spans 13 amino acids. CDR1 is MNHEY and CDR2 is SMNVEV in the germline V gene (reference sequence). Trimming pared 2 bases from V and 1 base from J, leaving 4 bases between.

This specimen consisted of CD4+ T cells from PBMCs cultured without peptide, obtained before COVID-19 vaccination. The sequence derives from a human donor who received a COVID-19 vaccine. The chain carries TRBV27 and TRBJ2-3; no reliable D call. The CDR3 coding sequence is TGTGCCAGCAGTTTAGCTGGCACAGATACGCAGTATTTT. Its translation is CASSLAGTDTQYF.